A few counts support the clone carrying this T cell receptor beta chain. What it binds is not known. This entry belongs to a study of CD8+ T cells in alopecia areata. Study-wide results and caveats: Clonality in lesional scalp, especially alopecia totalis/universalis, exceeded that of normal scalp. Whereas mice showed it more clearly, TCR sharing across patients was murkier, possibly because of HLA. There were also resident alphabeta T cells of normal skin sequenced in scalp samples.

Sorting of CD4+ cells into CD25+CD127- cells (for five patients) was performed. PBMCs served as the source from which CD4+ and CD8+ T cells were sorted. Germline lookup yields CDR1 SGHDN and CDR2 FVKESK. V was clipped by 0 bases and J by 11 bases; unmatched bases: 10. The CDR3 has 15 residues. RNA was extracted and reverse transcribed into cDNA as the sequencing template. Profiling relied on immunoSEQ multiplex PCR, and the TCRdb table lists in-frame clones only, not all of them. The sample holds roughly 20,000 clones, around 62% seen once. The TCR comes from a human donor with alopecia areata. The chain combines TRBV14 with TRBJ2-3; 8 bases match TRBD2. Sequencing was carried out using CD4+ Tregs sorted from blood. Here the CDR3 DNA reads TGTGCCAGCAGCCAAGATCGCCCGGGGCTAGCGGGGCAGTATTTT. This encodes CASSQDRPGLAGQYF.